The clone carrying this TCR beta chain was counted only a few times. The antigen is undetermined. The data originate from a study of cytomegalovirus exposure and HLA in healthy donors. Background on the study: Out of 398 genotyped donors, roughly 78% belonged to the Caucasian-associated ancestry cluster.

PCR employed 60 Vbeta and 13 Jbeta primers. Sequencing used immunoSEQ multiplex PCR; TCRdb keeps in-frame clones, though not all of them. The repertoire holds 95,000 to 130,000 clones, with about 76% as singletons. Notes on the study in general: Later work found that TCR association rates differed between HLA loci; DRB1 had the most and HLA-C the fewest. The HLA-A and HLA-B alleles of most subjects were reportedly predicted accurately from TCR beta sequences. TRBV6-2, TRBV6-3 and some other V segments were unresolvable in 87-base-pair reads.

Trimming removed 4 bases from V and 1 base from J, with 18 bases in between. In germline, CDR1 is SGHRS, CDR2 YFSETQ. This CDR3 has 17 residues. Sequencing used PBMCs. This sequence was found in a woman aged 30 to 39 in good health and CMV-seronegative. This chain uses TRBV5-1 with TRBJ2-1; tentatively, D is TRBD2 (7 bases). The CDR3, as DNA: TGCGCCAGCAGCCCCCGGGCGGGGGCGCTTTCCTACAATGAGCAGTTCTTC. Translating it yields CASSPRAGALSYNEQFF.